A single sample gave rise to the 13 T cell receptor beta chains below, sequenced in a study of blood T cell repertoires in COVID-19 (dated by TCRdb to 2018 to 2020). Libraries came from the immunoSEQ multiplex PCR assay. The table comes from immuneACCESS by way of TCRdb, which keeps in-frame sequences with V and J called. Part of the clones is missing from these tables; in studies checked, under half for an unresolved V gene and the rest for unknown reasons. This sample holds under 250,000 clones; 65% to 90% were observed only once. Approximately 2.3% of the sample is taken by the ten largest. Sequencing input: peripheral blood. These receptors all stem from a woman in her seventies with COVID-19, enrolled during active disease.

The CDR3 is CASSLRQGLNTEAFF. The CDR3 region has the DNA TGTGCCAGCAGCCTTAGACAGGGGCTGAACACTGAAGCTTTCTTT. This chain joins TRBV3-1 (or the pseudogene TRBV3-2) and TRBJ1-1; TRBD1 matches at 8 bases. CDR1 is LGHDT, CDR2 YNNKEL, per germline (reference sequence). This CDR3 has 15 residues. The J segment lost 0 bases and the V segment lost 4 bases, leaving 4 bases of the junction unmatched.

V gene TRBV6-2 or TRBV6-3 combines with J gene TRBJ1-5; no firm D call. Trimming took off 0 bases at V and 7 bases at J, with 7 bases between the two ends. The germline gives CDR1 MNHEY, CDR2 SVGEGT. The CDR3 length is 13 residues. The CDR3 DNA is TGTGCCAGCAGTTACTCCGAGGGCCAGCCCCAGCATTTT. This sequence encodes CASSYSEGQPQHF.

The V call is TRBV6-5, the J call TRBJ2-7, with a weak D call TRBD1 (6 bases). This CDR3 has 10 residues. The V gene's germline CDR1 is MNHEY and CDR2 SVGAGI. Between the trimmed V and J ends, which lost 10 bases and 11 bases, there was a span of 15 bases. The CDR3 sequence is CAIYRDREYF. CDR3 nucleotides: TGTGCCATTTACAGGGACCGGGAGTACTTC.

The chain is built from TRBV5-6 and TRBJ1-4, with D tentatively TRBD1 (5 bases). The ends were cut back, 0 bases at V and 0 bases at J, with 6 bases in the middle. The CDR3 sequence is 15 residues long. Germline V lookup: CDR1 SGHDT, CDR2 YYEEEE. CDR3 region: CASSLAGATNEKLFF. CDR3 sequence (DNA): TGTGCCAGCAGCTTGGCGGGGGCAACTAATGAAAAACTGTTTTTT.

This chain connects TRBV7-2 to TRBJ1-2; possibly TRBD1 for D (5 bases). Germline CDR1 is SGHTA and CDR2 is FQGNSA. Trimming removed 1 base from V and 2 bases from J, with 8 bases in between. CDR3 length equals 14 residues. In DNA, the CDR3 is TGTGCCAGCAGCTTAGTAGCAGGGAACTATGGCTACACCTTC. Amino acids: CASSLVAGNYGYTF.

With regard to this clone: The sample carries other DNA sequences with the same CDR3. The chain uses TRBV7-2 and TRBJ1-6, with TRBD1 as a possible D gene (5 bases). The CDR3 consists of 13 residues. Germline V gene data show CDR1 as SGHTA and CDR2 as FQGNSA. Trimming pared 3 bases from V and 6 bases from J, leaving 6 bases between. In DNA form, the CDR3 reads TGTGCCAGCAGCTTTAGGGGTAATTCACCCCTCCACTTT. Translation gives CASSFRGNSPLHF.

The CDR3, as DNA: TGTGCCAGTAGTATCAAGACAGGGGCAGTTCAGCCCCAGCATTTT. Translating it yields CASSIKTGAVQPQHF. The chain has TRBV19 and TRBJ1-5; 8 bases fit TRBD1. The CDR3 is 15 residues long. Germline CDR1 LNHDA, CDR2 SQIVND (reference sequence). Losses at the gene ends were 3 bases for V and 6 bases for J; bases not matched to a gene: 7.

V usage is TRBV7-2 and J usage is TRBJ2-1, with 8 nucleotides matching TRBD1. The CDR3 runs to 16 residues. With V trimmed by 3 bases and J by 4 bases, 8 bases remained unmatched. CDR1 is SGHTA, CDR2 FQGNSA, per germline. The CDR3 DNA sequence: TGTGCCAGCAGCTTCGCACGGACAGGGCTTTACAATGAGCAGTTCTTC. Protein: CASSFARTGLYNEQFF.

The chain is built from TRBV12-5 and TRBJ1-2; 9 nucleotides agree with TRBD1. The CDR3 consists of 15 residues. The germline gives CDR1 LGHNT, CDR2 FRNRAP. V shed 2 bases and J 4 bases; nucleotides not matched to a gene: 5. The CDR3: CASGLRDRVPYGYTF. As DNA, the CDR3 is TGTGCTAGTGGTTTGCGGGACAGGGTGCCCTATGGCTACACCTTC.

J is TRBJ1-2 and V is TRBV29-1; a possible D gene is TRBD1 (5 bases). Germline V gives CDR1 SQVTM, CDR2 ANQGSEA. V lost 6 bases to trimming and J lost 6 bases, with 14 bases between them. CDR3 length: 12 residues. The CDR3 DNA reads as TGCAGCGTGCCCGGGACTCTAGATGGCTACACCTTC. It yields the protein CSVPGTLDGYTF. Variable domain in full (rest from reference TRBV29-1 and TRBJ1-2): SAVISQKPSRDICQRGTSLTIQCQVDSQVTMMFWYRQQPGQSLTLIATANQGSEATYESGFVIDKFPISRPNLTFSTLTVSNMSPEDSSIYLCSVPGTLDGYTFGSGTRLTVV.

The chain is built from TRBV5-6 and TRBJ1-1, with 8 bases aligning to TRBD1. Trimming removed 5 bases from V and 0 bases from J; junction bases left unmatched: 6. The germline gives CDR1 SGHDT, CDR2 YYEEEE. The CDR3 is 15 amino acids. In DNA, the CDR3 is TGTGCCAGCAGGGAGACAGGGGCCCTGAACACTGAAGCTTTCTTT. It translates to CASRETGALNTEAFF.

The CDR3 sequence is CASSILQGSGYTF. The CDR3 DNA is TGTGCCAGCAGTATATTACAGGGTTCCGGCTACACCTTC. This sequence joins TRBV9 and TRBJ1-2, with D perhaps matching TRBD1 (6 bases). The CDR3 is 13 amino acids. The V end lost 5 bases, the J end lost 8 bases, and 16 bases lay between the germline ends. CDR1 and CDR2 (germline): SGDLS, YYNGEE.

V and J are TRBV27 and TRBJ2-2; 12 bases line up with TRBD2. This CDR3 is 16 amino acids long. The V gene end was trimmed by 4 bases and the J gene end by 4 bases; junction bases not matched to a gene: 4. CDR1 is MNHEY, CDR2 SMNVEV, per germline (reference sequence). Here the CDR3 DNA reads TGTGCCAGCAGTTCCGGGACTAGCGGGTTCACCGGGGAGCTGTTTTTT. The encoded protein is CASSSGTSGFTGELFF.